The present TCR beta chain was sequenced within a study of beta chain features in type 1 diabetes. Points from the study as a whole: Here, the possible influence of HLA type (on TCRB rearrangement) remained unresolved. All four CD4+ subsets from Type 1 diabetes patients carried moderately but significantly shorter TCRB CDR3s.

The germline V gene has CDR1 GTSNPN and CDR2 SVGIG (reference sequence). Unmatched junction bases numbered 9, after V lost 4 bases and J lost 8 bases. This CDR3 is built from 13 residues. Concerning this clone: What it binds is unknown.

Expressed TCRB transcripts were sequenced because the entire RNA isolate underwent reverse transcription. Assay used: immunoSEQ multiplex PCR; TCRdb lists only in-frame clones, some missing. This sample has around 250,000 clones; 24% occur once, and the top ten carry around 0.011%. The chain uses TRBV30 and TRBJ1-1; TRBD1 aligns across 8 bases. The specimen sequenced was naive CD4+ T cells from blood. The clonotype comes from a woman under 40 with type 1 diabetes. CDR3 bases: TGTGCCTGGAATCGACAGGGGACGGTAGAAGCTTTCTTT. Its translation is CAWNRQGTVEAFF.